The source of this TCR delta chain is a study of gamma-delta T cells after stem cell transplantation. TCRdb re-called the RT-PCR reads through CATT. Of 800 to 1,100 delta-chain clones listed, 1.2% are singletons. Trimming stripped 3 bases from V and 6 bases from J, with 28 bases between. This CDR3 spans 18 amino acids. Germline V lookup: CDR1 GEAIGNYY, CDR2 EKD. J is TRDJ1 and V is TRDV2, with D perhaps matching TRDD3 (5 bases). Here the J gene came from matching the DNA to germline, since TCRdb omits it. This sequence originates from a human donor. It is not recorded whose cells these are; they may come from a transplant donor. Specimen: gamma-delta T cells. CDR3 residues: CACDDVKTPRGGSNKLIF. As DNA, the CDR3 is TGTGCCTGTGACGACGTGAAAACCCCGAGGGGGGGGTCTAATAAACTCATCTTT.